The subject of this entry is one T cell receptor (beta chain). These data belong to a study of control samples from healthy donors and cancer patients. Libraries were prepared by immunoSEQ multiplex PCR; TCRdb keeps only in-frame clonotypes and omits some of them. The data hold some 120,000 clones, with approximately 90% observed a single time. Between the trimmed V and J ends, which lost 7 bases and 0 bases, there was a span of 22 bases. This CDR3 region has 18 residues. The germline V gene encodes CDR1 LNHDA and CDR2 SQIVND (reference sequence). Material: blood. This clonotype originated in a woman aged 70 to 79 in good health. V gene TRBV19 combines with J gene TRBJ1-5; D perhaps matches TRBD1 (6 bases). This CDR3 is CASTNRGALGGSNQPQHF. In DNA form, the CDR3 reads TGTGCCAGTACTAATAGGGGGGCACTGGGGGGTAGCAATCAGCCCCAGCATTTT.